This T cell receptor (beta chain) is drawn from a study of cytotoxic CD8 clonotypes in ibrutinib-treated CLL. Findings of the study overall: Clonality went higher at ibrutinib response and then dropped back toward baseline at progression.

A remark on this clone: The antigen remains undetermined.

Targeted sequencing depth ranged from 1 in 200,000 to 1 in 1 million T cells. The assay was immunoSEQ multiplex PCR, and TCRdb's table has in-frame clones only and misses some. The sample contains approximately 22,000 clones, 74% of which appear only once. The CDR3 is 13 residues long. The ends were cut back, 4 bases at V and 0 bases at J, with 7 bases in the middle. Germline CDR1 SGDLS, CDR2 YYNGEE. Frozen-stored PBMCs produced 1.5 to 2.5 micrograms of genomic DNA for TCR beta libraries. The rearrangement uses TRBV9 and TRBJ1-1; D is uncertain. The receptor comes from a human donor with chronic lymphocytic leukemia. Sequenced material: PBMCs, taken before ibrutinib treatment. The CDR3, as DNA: TGTGCCAGCAGCCTCGGGATGAACACTGAAGCTTTCTTT. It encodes CASSLGMNTEAFF.